These 7 T cell receptor beta chains share one sample of origin, sequenced in a study of blood T cell repertoires in COVID-19. Here immunoSEQ multiplex PCR was the method, and the copy in TCRdb shows in-frame clones only, minus some. The data show over 110,000 clones, with approximately 80% seen just once and 3% to 4.5% held by the top ten. Sequencing used PBMCs or T cells enriched from blood (not recorded which). The receptors stem from a man aged 50-59 years in a cohort exposed to, infected with or recovered from COVID-19 (not recorded which).

The V call is TRBV5-1, the J call TRBJ1-6, with D perhaps TRBD1 (6 bases). V lost 4 bases and J lost 4, with 18 bases in between. The CDR3 is made up of 17 amino acids. Looked up from germline, CDR1 is SGHRS and CDR2 is YFSETQ. CDR3 sequence: CASSLGTGRGYNSPLHF. CDR3 in DNA: TGCGCCAGCAGCCTAGGAACAGGGAGGGGGTATAATTCACCCCTCCACTTT.

The V call is TRBV27, the J call TRBJ2-7; 7 positions agree with TRBD1. The length of the CDR3 is 19 residues. Germline V gene sequence: CDR1 MNHEY, CDR2 SMNVEV (reference sequence). V shed 3 bases and J 6 bases; nucleotides not matched to a gene: 23. CDR3: CASSLRHPQKTGQNGEQYF. The CDR3 bases are TGTGCCAGCAGTTTGCGTCACCCTCAAAAGACAGGGCAAAACGGCGAGCAGTACTTC.

The V and J genes are TRBV6-5 and TRBJ1-5, with no clear D. Germline V gene lookup returns CDR1 MNHEY and CDR2 SVGAGI. V was trimmed by 6 bases and J by 0 bases, leaving 12 bases between them. CDR3 size: 15 residues. As DNA, the CDR3 is TGTGCCAGCAGACGACATAGAGCTAGCAATCAGCCCCAGCATTTT. This codes for CASRRHRASNQPQHF.

A few counts support this clone. The V gene is TRBV19, the J gene TRBJ1-1, with D maybe TRBD1 (6 bases). V was pared by 7 bases and J by 3 bases, with 21 bases between. Per germline, CDR1 LNHDA and CDR2 SQIVND (reference sequence). The CDR3 runs 16 residues. The CDR3 nucleotides are TGTGCCAGTACCCCTTATGGGGGCGAAGGGGACACTGAAGCTTTCTTT. This sequence encodes CASTPYGGEGDTEAFF. The full variable domain, rest sourced from reference TRBV19 and TRBJ1-1, is DGGITQSPKYLFRKEGQNVTLSCEQNLNHDAMYWYRQDPGQGLRLIYYSQIVNDFQKGDIAEGYSVSREKKESFPLTVTSAQKNPTAFYLCASTPYGGEGDTEAFFGQGTRLTVV.

The rearrangement links TRBV27 to TRBJ2-2, with 11 bases identical to TRBD2. The V gene end was trimmed by 7 bases and the J gene end by 7 bases; junction bases not matched to a gene: 11. There are 16 residues in the CDR3. Germline V gives CDR1 MNHEY, CDR2 SMNVEV (reference sequence). This chain's CDR3 is CASTWVAGGYGGELFF. In DNA, the CDR3 is TGTGCCAGCACCTGGGTAGCGGGAGGGTATGGCGGGGAGCTGTTTTTT.

This chain links TRBV30 with TRBJ1-1; TRBD1 might be the D (5 bases). CDR3 length equals 13 residues. The V end was cut by 0 bases, the J end by 4 bases, with 9 bases between. The germline gives CDR1 GTSNPN, CDR2 SVGIG (reference sequence). CDR3 bases: TGTGCCTGGAGTGTAATCGGGGGCACTGAAGCTTTCTTT. Protein sequence: CAWSVIGGTEAFF. Supplemented by reference TRBV30 and TRBJ1-1, the full variable domain reads SQTIHQWPATLVQPVGSPLSLECTVEGTSNPNLYWYRQAAGRGLQLLFYSVGIGQISSEVPQNLSASRPQDRQFILSSKKLLLSDSGFYLCAWSVIGGTEAFFGQGTRLTVV.

The chain combines TRBV19 with TRBJ2-1, with D hard to call. The germline V and J ends were trimmed by 7 bases and 0 bases, with 10 bases remaining between them. This CDR3 has 14 amino acids. In germline, CDR1 is LNHDA, CDR2 SQIVND (reference sequence). The CDR3 sequence is CASNRGPSYNEQFF. The DNA for the CDR3 is TGTGCCAGTAACCGCGGCCCCTCCTACAATGAGCAGTTCTTC.